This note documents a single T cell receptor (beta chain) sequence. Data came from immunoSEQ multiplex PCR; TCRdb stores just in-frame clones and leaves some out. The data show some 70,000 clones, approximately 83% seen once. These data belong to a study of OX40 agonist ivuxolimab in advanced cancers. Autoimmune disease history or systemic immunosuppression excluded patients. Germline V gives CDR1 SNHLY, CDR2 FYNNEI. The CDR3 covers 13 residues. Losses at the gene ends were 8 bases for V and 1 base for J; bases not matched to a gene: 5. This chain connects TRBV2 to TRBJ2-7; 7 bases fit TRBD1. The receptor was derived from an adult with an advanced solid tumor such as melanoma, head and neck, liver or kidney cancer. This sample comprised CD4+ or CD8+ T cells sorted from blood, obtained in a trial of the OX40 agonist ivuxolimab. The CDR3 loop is CASGTVFSYEQYF. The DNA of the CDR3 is TGTGCCAGCGGGACAGTGTTTTCCTACGAGCAGTACTTC.